This T cell receptor beta chain stems from a study of blood T cell repertoires in COVID-19. Overall study: Both acute and convalescent COVID-19 samples were obtained from the United States, Italy and Spain. T cells, B-cell-depleted T cells, or PBMCs supplied cDNA or gDNA.

V lost 6 bases, J lost 4 bases, and 9 bases stayed unmatched. The CDR3 runs 15 residues. Germline V lookup: CDR1 MNHEY, CDR2 SVGAGI. In the authors' methods: From reference gene primer amplification, estimates of nucleated cell counts were derived. Data came from immunoSEQ multiplex PCR; TCRdb stores just in-frame clones and leaves some out. The V and J calls and clone size are taken from that table; D and trimming were inferred from the DNA. The sample consists of a few hundred thousand clones, about 90% of them appearing once. The gene calls are TRBV6-5 and TRBJ1-5; 7 bases agree with TRBD1. The sequence was collected from a woman between 50 and 59 years old with COVID-19, enrolled during active disease. The sequencing input was peripheral blood. CDR3 in amino acids: CASSADRAGNQPQHF. CDR3 sequence (DNA): TGTGCCAGCAGCGCTGACAGGGCCGGTAATCAGCCCCAGCATTTT.